The rows below give T cell receptor beta chains drawn from one sample of a study of T cell changes during pregnancy in multiple sclerosis. Profiling relied on immunoSEQ multiplex PCR, and the TCRdb table lists in-frame clones only, not all of them. The table lists 35,000 to 45,000 clones, about 85% of them singletons. Sequencing was performed on CD4+ T cells from peripheral blood mononuclear cells, taken after pregnancy. Receptor source: a female donor with multiple sclerosis, enrolled in a pregnancy study. Each CDR3 is given with its conserved first and last residue. The order of the fields is clone size, J gene, V gene, CDR3 protein. Only part of the rows carry a size: once, few, many, or a class if the clone is expanded.

- | TRBJ2-2 | TRBV4-3 | CASSQVGVRLTGELFF
- | TRBJ1-1 | TRBV4-3 | CASSQDFAGRAFF
- | TRBJ1-1 | TRBV7-9 | CASSLNGPHTEAFF
- | TRBJ1-6 | TRBV11-3 | CASSLDSGSPLHF
- | TRBJ2-5 | TRBV29-1 | CSSIRQGAGETQYF
- | TRBJ1-2 | TRBV25-1 | CASSPLPFNYGYTF
- | TRBJ1-1 | TRBV5-5 | CASSRGTGNTEAFF
- | TRBJ1-4 | TRBV5-1 | CASSLDSPGPNEKLFF
- | TRBJ1-3 | TRBV5-1 | CASSYSHLGGGNTIYF
- | TRBJ2-1 | TRBV29-1 | CSGWGTASYNEQFF
- | TRBJ1-1 | TRBV27 | CASSLLGGFGTEAFF
- | TRBJ2-5 | TRBV2 | CASSGTSGVSQYF
- | TRBJ2-1 | TRBV13 | CASSFLRGGPSYNEQFF
- | TRBJ2-7 | TRBV10-2 | CASRGAGGAYEQYF
once | TRBJ2-1 | TRBV7-2 | CASSLAGLSYNEQFF
- | TRBJ1-2 | TRBV4-1 | CASSQGQLNYGYTF
once | TRBJ2-5 | TRBV5-4 | CASSFSGTLGITQYF
- | TRBJ2-1 | TRBV19 | CASTRGGSGILSPLSYNEQFF
- | TRBJ2-1 | TRBV7-2 | CASSLVSTGNNEQFF
- | TRBJ1-6 | TRBV14 | CASSHLFRGLSPLHF
once | TRBJ2-4 | TRBV7-2 | CASSLGGYRGKAKNIQYF
- | TRBJ2-3 | TRBV5-1 | CASSELPLTDTQYF